A selection of T cell receptor beta chains follows, all from one sample in a study of blood T cell repertoires in COVID-19. TCRdb's table, derived via immunoSEQ multiplex PCR, lists solely in-frame clones and lacks some. This sample yields roughly 290,000 clones, of which 70% to 90% are seen a single time; roughly 4.3% belongs to the top ten. Sequenced input: PBMCs or T cells enriched from blood (not recorded which). Receptors originate from a woman aged 25-40 years who had recovered from COVID-19. Each CDR3 is given with its conserved first and last residue. A D gene is named only where the DNA matches it firmly. The size entry is marked missing in some rows and otherwise reads once, few, many or a size class.

j_call v_call d_call clone_size cdr3_nt cdr3_aa
TRBJ2-7 TRBV7-6 TRBD2 NA TGTGCCAGCAGCTCTCGGACTAGCGGGGGGACCACCCAGTACGAGCAGTACTTC CASSSRTSGGTTQYEQYF
TRBJ2-7 TRBV6-1 NA once TGTGCCAGCAGTGAAGCGCGGCAGAGCTACGAGCAGTACTTC CASSEARQSYEQYF
TRBJ2-1 TRBV3-1/TRBV3-2 TRBD1 NA TGTGCCAGCAGCCGCGAGGACAGGGGTACCAATGAGCAGTTCTTC CASSREDRGTNEQFF
TRBJ2-7 TRBV15 NA NA TGTGCCACCAGCAGAGTGCAGGGAATTGGGCAGTACTTC CATSRVQGIGQYF
TRBJ2-1 TRBV7-6 TRBD2 few TGTGCCAGCAGCTTAGGATGGCGCGGGGGGAAGAATGAGCAGTTCTTC CASSLGWRGGKNEQFF
TRBJ1-1 TRBV18 NA NA TGTGCCAGCTCAGGACTGATGAACACTGAAGCTTTCTTT CASSGLMNTEAFF
TRBJ2-7 TRBV2 TRBD1 NA TGTGCCAGCCAAGTCTCATCCGGGACAGGGGCCTACGAGCAGTACTTC CASQVSSGTGAYEQYF
TRBJ2-1 TRBV2 TRBD2 NA TGTGCCAACAAACGGGGGGGCCTTTCCTACAATGAGCAGTTCTTC CANKRGGLSYNEQFF
TRBJ1-2 TRBV6-5 TRBD1 NA TGTGCCAGCAGTAAGGACAGGGGGCGAGGCTATGGCTACACCTTC CASSKDRGRGYGYTF
TRBJ1-4 TRBV6-5 TRBD1 NA TGTGCCAGCCAACAGGGGGTATATGAAAAACTGTTTTTT CASQQGVYEKLFF
TRBJ2-5 TRBV3-1/TRBV3-2 TRBD2 NA TGTGCCAGCAGCCAAGCCTATTGGAGACTAGCGGAAGAGACCCAGTACTTC CASSQAYWRLAEETQYF
TRBJ2-4 TRBV19 NA NA TGTGCCAGTAGTGTGTCGGCCAAAAACATTCAGTACTTC CASSVSAKNIQYF
TRBJ1-5 TRBV28 NA NA TGTGCCAGCACCGGGGGTGACGTGGGCAATCAGCCCCAGCATTTT CASTGGDVGNQPQHF
TRBJ1-1 TRBV6-5 NA NA TGTGCCAGCAGTTACTCGGGGGGTAACACTGAAGCTTTCTTT CASSYSGGNTEAFF
TRBJ2-7 TRBV5-1 NA NA TGCGCCAGCAGCCAACGGGACTGGAGCTCCTACGAGCAGTACTTC CASSQRDWSSYEQYF
TRBJ2-3 TRBV28 NA few TGTGCCAGCAGTCGCCCGAGCGTGGGCACAGATACGCAGTATTTT CASSRPSVGTDTQYF
TRBJ1-1 TRBV12-3/TRBV12-4 NA NA TGTGCCAGCATGGGGGCCCCTGAAGCTTTCTTT CASMGAPEAFF
TRBJ1-2 TRBV18 TRBD1 NA TGTGCCAGCTCACCGGGACAGGGCCTTGGCTATGGCTACACCTTC CASSPGQGLGYGYTF
TRBJ2-7 TRBV7-9 TRBD1 NA TGTGCCAGCAGCCCACAGGGAGGGACAGGGGGTAACGAGCAGTACTTC CASSPQGGTGGNEQYF
TRBJ2-7 TRBV7-2 NA NA TGTGCCAGCAGCCCCGTCGCGGGGAGCTCCTACGAGCAGTACTTC CASSPVAGSSYEQYF
TRBJ1-2 TRBV28 NA NA TGTGCCAGCACCGCGGGCAGGGGATACTATGGCTACACCTTC CASTAGRGYYGYTF
TRBJ2-1 TRBV14 NA NA TGTGCCAGCAGCCAGCTTCTGGGGACTGTCGACAATGAGCAGTTCTTC CASSQLLGTVDNEQFF
TRBJ2-3 TRBV7-9 NA NA TGTGCCAGCAGCTTCGGCGGGCCATTTGCGCAGTATTTT CASSFGGPFAQYF
TRBJ2-3 TRBV30 NA NA TGTGCCTGGAGTTCTATGTTGACAGATACGCAGTATTTT CAWSSMLTDTQYF
TRBJ2-7 TRBV28 NA NA TGTGCCAGCAACCCTATCCAGGGGAACTACGAGCAGTACTTC CASNPIQGNYEQYF
TRBJ1-3 TRBV5-6 NA NA TGTGCCAGCAGCTTGCAAACAATCAGAAACACCATATATTTT CASSLQTIRNTIYF
TRBJ1-6 TRBV10-3 NA NA TGTGCCATCAGTGAACAAGTAAATAATTCACCCCTCCACTTT CAISEQVNNSPLHF
TRBJ2-7 TRBV7-9 TRBD1 NA TGTGCCAGCAGCTCCGCCGATTGGGGACAGGCTGATACGCAGTACTTC CASSSADWGQADTQYF
TRBJ2-3 TRBV24-1 NA NA TGTGCCACCAGTCCACGCGGAGATACGCAGTATTTT CATSPRGDTQYF
TRBJ2-7 TRBV19 NA NA TGTGCCAGTAGTATAGGGCCCGGGTACGAGCAGTACTTC CASSIGPGYEQYF
TRBJ1-2 TRBV19 NA NA TGTGCCAGTAGTACCCGCCGGGAAGACTATGGCTACACCTTC CASSTRREDYGYTF
TRBJ1-4 TRBV6-5 NA NA TGTGCCAGCAGCCACCTCGGGGGAGCGGAAGAAAAACTGTTTTTT CASSHLGGAEEKLFF
TRBJ2-1 TRBV6-4 TRBD2 NA TGTGCCAGCAGTGCAAAACGGGGGGGGAGTGAGCAGTTCTTC CASSAKRGGSEQFF
TRBJ2-7 TRBV10-3 NA NA TGTGCCATCAGTGAAAAGGGGGGGTCCTACGAGCAGTACTTC CAISEKGGSYEQYF
TRBJ1-1 TRBV28 NA NA TGTGCCAGCAGTACAGGGAGCCTGAACACTGAAGCTTTCTTT CASSTGSLNTEAFF
TRBJ2-7 TRBV7-2 NA NA TGTGCCAGCAGCCCCACCGGTGAGGAGCAGTACTTC CASSPTGEEQYF
TRBJ2-7 TRBV6-5 TRBD1 few TGTGCCAGCAGCCGGACAGGGCACGAGCAGTACTTC CASSRTGHEQYF
TRBJ2-1 TRBV2 NA NA TGTGCCAGCAGTGACGGGCGGCCCTCAGGGGATGAGCAGTTCTTC CASSDGRPSGDEQFF
TRBJ1-5 TRBV19 NA NA TGTGCCAGTAGTCCGAGAGGGTCGGGCAATCAGCCCCAGCATTTT CASSPRGSGNQPQHF
TRBJ2-1 TRBV6-5 TRBD1 NA TGTGCCAGCAGTTATCCCCCGGACAGGGGCAATGAGCAGTTCTTC CASSYPPDRGNEQFF
TRBJ2-1 TRBV5-6 TRBD2 NA TGTGCCAGCAGCTTAGGCGGGAGCTCCTACAATGAGCAGTTCTTC CASSLGGSSYNEQFF
TRBJ2-7 TRBV19 NA NA TGTGCCAGTAGTGGGCCCCCCGAGGGCTACGAGCAGTACTTC CASSGPPEGYEQYF
TRBJ1-6 TRBV7-3 NA NA TGTGCCAGCAGTCTTAGCTCCTATAATTCACCCCTCCACTTT CASSLSSYNSPLHF
TRBJ2-5 TRBV5-1 TRBD2 NA TGCGCCAGCAGCTTGAAACTGACTAGCGGGAGAGTAGAGACCCAGTACTTC CASSLKLTSGRVETQYF
TRBJ2-5 TRBV30 NA NA TGTGCCTGGATCGGACAGAGACAAGAGACCCAGTACTTC CAWIGQRQETQYF
TRBJ1-6 TRBV7-8 TRBD1 NA TGTGCCAGCAGCCACTCCGGACAGGACCTATATAATTCACCCCTCCACTTT CASSHSGQDLYNSPLHF
TRBJ2-3 TRBV1 NA NA TGCACCAGCAGCCACCCGACGAGGCCGCCGGGACATCCGAGCGATACGCAGTATTTT CTSSHPTRPPGHPSDTQYF
TRBJ1-2 TRBV9 NA NA TGTGCCAGCAGCGTAGGGGCTAAGGCAGGGGGCTACACCTTC CASSVGAKAGGYTF
TRBJ2-3 TRBV15 TRBD1 NA TGTGCCACCAGCACCGGACAGGGCACAGATACGCAGTATTTT CATSTGQGTDTQYF
TRBJ1-2 TRBV5-1 TRBD1 NA TGCGCCAGCAGCTTGGAGACGGACAGGCGATCCATTGGCTACACCTTC CASSLETDRRSIGYTF
TRBJ1-5 TRBV6-2/TRBV6-3 NA NA TGTGCCAGCAGTTACGCTAGGGGTAACCAGCCCCAGCATTTT CASSYARGNQPQHF
TRBJ2-7 TRBV18 NA NA TGTGCCAGCTCACCAACTGCGAATCCAGGAACCTACGAGCAGTACTTC CASSPTANPGTYEQYF
TRBJ2-7 TRBV28 TRBD1 NA TGTGCCAGCAGTTTTGTCGGACAGGGCAGTGACGAGCAGTACTTC CASSFVGQGSDEQYF
TRBJ1-1 TRBV18 TRBD1 NA TGTGCCAGCTCACCTCAGACAGGGGGGAACACTGAAGCTTTCTTT CASSPQTGGNTEAFF
TRBJ2-1 TRBV6-4 NA few TGTGCCAGCAGTGACTCGAGCGTCAGCTCCTACAATGAGCAGTTCTTC CASSDSSVSSYNEQFF